This T cell receptor (beta chain) was observed in a study of cytomegalovirus exposure and HLA in healthy donors. Study conclusions and caveats: Solely CMV serostatus was available to characterize immune exposure. In a later analysis, fewer than 20,000 TCR beta sequences were associated with HLA alleles at 0.05 false discovery rate. A later examination showed that TCR association rates differed by HLA locus, with DRB1 most and HLA-C fewest.

The CDR3 contains 15 residues. The germline V gene encodes CDR1 SQVTM and CDR2 ANQGSEA. The V gene end was trimmed by 0 bases and the J gene end by 6 bases; junction bases not matched to a gene: 5. PCR involved 60 Vbeta and 13 Jbeta primers. Assay: immunoSEQ multiplex PCR; the TCRdb copy retains only in-frame clones and omits some. This table holds 150,000 to 200,000 clones, more than 75% found once. In this sample, this clone turned up once. Its antigen is unidentified. J is TRBJ2-1 and V is TRBV29-1; 10 bases align to TRBD2. This TCR was sampled from a girl aged 2 to 9 in good health and CMV-seropositive. Sequenced material: PBMCs. CDR3 residues: CSVEERASGSNEQFF. The CDR3 DNA sequence: TGCAGCGTTGAAGAACGGGCTAGCGGGAGCAATGAGCAGTTCTTC.